A single sample is the source of the 21 T cell receptor beta chains below, sequenced in a study of identical twins. TCRdb re-analysed the 5' RACE reads in MiXCR, keeping a single row per CDR3 protein. The sample carries approximately 630,000 distinct CDR3 sequences, roughly 6.6% recorded once. The data were also submitted as part of a second study, on yellow fever vaccine responses in identical twins.

The specimen was PBMCs. The receptor set was obtained from a woman under 30 in good health.

The V gene is TRBV7-9, the J gene TRBJ1-1; D gene uncertain. The germline V and J ends were trimmed by 3 bases and 1 base, with 12 bases remaining between them. This CDR3 has 15 residues. Germline V gives CDR1 SEHNR, CDR2 FQNEAQ (reference sequence). DNA of the CDR3: TGTGCCAGCAGCTTGGGGTCGAGACAGAACACTGAAGCTTTCTTT. Amino acids: CASSLGSRQNTEAFF.

The J gene is TRBJ2-3, the V gene TRBV12-3 or TRBV12-4, with 11 bases that match TRBD2. V trimming: 5 bases; J trimming: 0 bases; junction bases outside the gene matches: 13. This CDR3 is 19 amino acids long. CDR3 amino acids: CASSRAGTSGTSSTDTQYF. The CDR3 bases are TGTGCCAGCAGTCGAGCCGGGACTAGCGGAACTTCTAGCACAGATACGCAGTATTTT.

This clonotype was recorded at least ten times. The V and J genes are TRBV3-1 and TRBJ1-2; D is uncertain. The CDR3 sequence is 11 residues long. CDR1 and CDR2 (germline): LGHDT, YNNKEL (reference sequence). V was shortened by 4 bases and J by 5 bases, with 5 bases between the two germline ends. The chain's CDR3 is CASSRGYGYTF. The CDR3 DNA is TGTGCCAGCAGCCGAGGATATGGCTACACCTTC.

The chain employs TRBV7-9 and TRBJ2-5; 7 positions match TRBD2. Germline CDR1 is SEHNR and CDR2 is FQNEAQ (reference sequence). The CDR3 is made up of 15 amino acids. Trimming cost V 5 bases and J 3 bases; bases outside gene matches: 9. The CDR3 DNA reads TGTGCCAGCAGCATCGGAACGGGAGGCAAAGAGACCCAGTACTTC. As protein: CASSIGTGGKETQYF.

This clonotype was seen many times. This chain links TRBV7-9 with TRBJ2-2, with 7 bases fitting TRBD2. The germline V gene has CDR1 SEHNR and CDR2 FQNEAQ (reference sequence). After removal of 6 bases from V and 0 bases from J, the junction contained 4 bases not matched to a gene. This CDR3 spans 15 amino acids. In nucleotides, the CDR3 is TGTGCCAGCAGAAAAGGACTAGCGAACACCGGGGAGCTGTTTTTT. Translation: CASRKGLANTGELFF.

This clonotype was seen only a few times. The chain employs TRBV11-2 and TRBJ2-7, with D possibly matching TRBD1 (5 bases). The germline V gene encodes CDR1 SGHAT and CDR2 FQNNGV. The CDR3 runs to 15 residues. The V end lost 3 bases, the J end lost 3 bases, and 15 bases lay between the germline ends. CDR3 sequence reads: CASSFTETASYEQYV. The DNA for the CDR3 is TGTGCCAGCAGCTTTACAGAGACAGCGAGCTACGAGCAGTACGTC.

This clonotype was counted ten times or more. The rearrangement links TRBV2 to TRBJ2-5; 12 bases match TRBD2. The junction had 9 bases not matched to a gene; V was cut back by 8 bases and J by 5 bases. Germline CDR1 and CDR2: SNHLY and FYNNEI. The CDR3 extends over 15 amino acids. The CDR3 coding sequence is TGTGCCAGCCCTCTAGCGGGAGGGATCGCGGAGACCCAGTACTTC. Its translation is CASPLAGGIAETQYF.

This clonotype was seen repeatedly, ten times or more. The chain uses TRBV18 and TRBJ2-2, with unresolved D. With 0 bases removed from V and 5 bases from J, the gap between germline ends came to 4 bases. The V gene's germline CDR1 is KGHSH and CDR2 LQKENI. The CDR3 has 13 residues. Here the CDR3 reads CASSPPLTGELFF. The CDR3 DNA sequence: TGTGCCAGCTCACCACCGTTAACCGGGGAGCTGTTTTTT.

This clonotype has more than one count but fewer than ten. The gene calls are TRBV20-1 and TRBJ2-7; D is possibly TRBD1 (6 bases). Germline values: CDR1 DFQATT, CDR2 SNEGSKA (reference sequence). The CDR3 contains 17 residues. Trimming removed 5 bases at V and 0 bases at J, with 23 bases between. Written as DNA, the CDR3 is TGCAGTGCTTTATTCTCAAACCGGGACACTGGCTCCTACGAGCAGTACTTC. It translates to CSALFSNRDTGSYEQYF.

The chain employs TRBV7-9 and TRBJ2-7; D remains unclear. Germline V gene sequence: CDR1 SEHNR, CDR2 FQNEAQ (reference sequence). V lost 5 bases to trimming and J lost 6 bases, with 17 bases between them. This CDR3 has 14 residues. This CDR3 is CASSPAGSFAEQYF. For the CDR3, the DNA is TGTGCCAGCAGCCCGGCCGGGTCCTTCGCCGAGCAGTACTTC.

This clonotype was seen ten or more times. The chain is built from TRBV15 and TRBJ1-1; TRBD1 matches 9 bases. The germline CDR1 and CDR2 sequences are LNHNV and YYDKDF (reference sequence). The CDR3 spans 14 residues. V trimming: 5 bases; J trimming: 1 base; junction bases outside the gene matches: 2. CDR3 coding DNA: TGTGCCACCAGCCTGGACAGGGGGAACACTGAAGCTTTCTTT. This translates into CATSLDRGNTEAFF.

V usage is TRBV20-1 and J usage is TRBJ1-1, with D perhaps matching TRBD1 (5 bases). The CDR3 sequence is 14 residues long. Germline V gives CDR1 DFQATT, CDR2 SNEGSKA (reference sequence). V was clipped by 1 base and J by 1 base, with 10 bases between them. The CDR3 protein is CSARGLGGNTEAFF. CDR3 DNA sequence: TGCAGTGCTAGAGGCTTGGGGGGGAACACTGAAGCTTTCTTT.

V gene TRBV5-1 combines with J gene TRBJ2-6; 8 bases line up with TRBD1. The CDR3 is 19 amino acids. V lost 6 bases to trimming and J lost 4 bases; unmatched junction nucleotides: 18. The germline V gene encodes CDR1 SGHRS and CDR2 YFSETQ. In DNA form, the CDR3 reads TGCGCCAGCACCAGCCCCCCTGGACAGGGATTAGAAGGGGCCAACGTCCTGACTTTC. Protein sequence: CASTSPPGQGLEGANVLTF.

This clonotype was recorded at least ten times. V usage is TRBV12-3 or TRBV12-4 and J usage is TRBJ2-1; no reliable D call. The CDR3 is 14 amino acids. V was shortened by 7 bases and J by 8 bases, with 18 bases between the two germline ends. The CDR3 sequence is CASTLTRKHYEQFF. The CDR3 coding sequence is TGTGCCAGCACCCTTACGCGGAAACACTATGAGCAGTTCTTC.

This clonotype has a handful of counts. The chain couples TRBV29-1 to TRBJ2-3; 8 bases fit TRBD1. Germline loops: CDR1 SQVTM, CDR2 ANQGSEA. Unmatched junction bases numbered 3, after V lost 6 bases and J lost 4 bases. The CDR3 totals 12 residues. The CDR3 DNA reads TGCAGCGTCCTACAGGGGGCAGATACGCAGTATTTT. Translation: CSVLQGADTQYF.

The sample holds many counts of this clonotype. The rearrangement links TRBV28 to TRBJ1-4; D perhaps matches TRBD1 (5 bases). The CDR3 is 15 amino acids. V was clipped by 5 bases and J by 8 bases, with 18 bases between them. Germline values: CDR1 MDHEN, CDR2 SYDVKM. In DNA form, the CDR3 reads TGTGCCAGCAGTCCTGGGCGCGGGACCTCGGAAAAACTGTTTTTT. It translates to CASSPGRGTSEKLFF. Based on the CDR3 plus reference TRBV28 and TRBJ1-4, the full variable domain is DVKVTQSSRYLVKRTGEKVFLECVQDMDHENMFWYRQDPGLGLRLIYFSYDVKMKEKGDIPEGYSVSREKKERFSLILESASTNQTSMYLCASSPGRGTSEKLFFGSGTQLSVL.

This clonotype has a count of ten or more. The chain joins TRBV12-3 or TRBV12-4 to TRBJ2-3; D gene unclear. The CDR3 runs to 15 residues. Trimming shortened V by 4 bases and J by 2 bases, and 13 bases separated the two germline ends. The CDR3 sequence is CASSWVKSFTDTQYF. CDR3 DNA sequence: TGTGCCAGCAGTTGGGTAAAGAGTTTCACAGATACGCAGTATTTT.

At least ten counts were recorded for this clonotype. The V call is TRBV27, the J call TRBJ2-3; no firm D call. Trimming cost V 8 bases and J 3 bases, with 6 bases left between them. Looked up from germline, CDR1 is MNHEY and CDR2 is SMNVEV (reference sequence). The CDR3 covers 11 residues. CDR3 in amino acids: CASGGTDTQYF. The DNA for the CDR3 is TGTGCCAGCGGTGGGACAGATACGCAGTATTTT.

Regarding this clonotype: This could be a read error, since a much larger clone is one nucleotide away. The rearrangement links TRBV28 to TRBJ2-3; D perhaps matches TRBD2 (5 bases). This CDR3 contains 19 residues. Germline-derived CDR1 and CDR2 are MDHEN and SYDVKM. V was pared by 6 bases and J by 0 bases, with 25 bases between. CDR3 protein: CASSSDQRREGSSTDTQYF. The DNA of the CDR3 is TGTGCCAGCAGCTCCGACCAACGACGAGAGGGATCAAGCACAGATACGCAGTATTTT.

Only a few counts were recorded for this clonotype. The chain combines TRBV7-2 with TRBJ2-5, with no clear D. The CDR3 contains 14 residues. Deletions cut 3 bases from V and 7 bases from J, with 15 bases between. From germline, CDR1 is SGHTA and CDR2 FQGNSA. The CDR3 protein is CASSFPLVTGTQYF. The CDR3 DNA reads TGTGCCAGCAGCTTCCCCCTGGTCACGGGGACCCAGTACTTC.

This clonotype was seen at least ten times. This rearrangement joins TRBV24-1 to TRBJ2-5; 8 bases line up with TRBD1. CDR1 is KGHDR, CDR2 SFDVKD, per germline. The ends lost 5 bases at V and 4 bases at J; junction bases unmatched: 8. CDR3 length: 15 residues. CDR3 residues: CATSVGQGRLETQYF. CDR3 nucleotides: TGTGCCACCAGTGTTGGACAGGGTCGGTTAGAGACCCAGTACTTC.